What follows is one TCR beta chain and its context. Its cognate antigen is unknown. The data derive from a study of shared clonotypes between healthy human individuals. Study-wide results and caveats: Only a few donors were included, so the genetic and exposure-history diversity represented was limited.

Sequencing used immunoSEQ multiplex PCR; TCRdb keeps in-frame clones, though not all of them. The repertoire holds around 1 million clones, with around 80% as singletons. V was shortened by 1 base and J by 9 bases, with 15 bases between the two germline ends. Germline V gene data show CDR1 as SGHAT and CDR2 as FQNNGV. The CDR3 consists of 14 residues. This chain connects TRBV11-2 to TRBJ1-2; TRBD1 might be the D (6 bases). Source material: memory CD4+ T cells sorted from blood. As to subset: CD45RA-negative fraction. This TCR came from a young man in good health. CDR3 nucleotide sequence: TGTGCCAGCAGCTTAGTCAGGGGAGGTGAAAGCTACACCTTC. As protein: CASSLVRGGESYTF.